This entry features one T cell receptor (beta chain) sequence. Its antigen is not identified. The ends lost 0 bases at V and 1 base at J; junction bases unmatched: 3. The germline gives CDR1 SGHTA, CDR2 FQGNSA. The CDR3 totals 17 residues. The data are from a study of T cell responses to AZD1222 COVID-19 vaccine. Study overall: Pooled in the analysis were second doses at about 4 or about 12 weeks. General study findings and limits: Seropositive at baseline were only a handful of AZD1222 recipients. Epitopes outside B.1.351 and B.1.1.7 mutated regions reportedly drew nearly half of spike TCRs.

Some clones are missing from TCRdb's copy, which holds only in-frame ones; the method was immunoSEQ multiplex PCR. The sample has 120,000 or so clones, 90% seen once. The material was peripheral blood, obtained on day 0 of AZD1222 vaccination. The TCR was taken from an adult in good health. V is TRBV7-2 and J is TRBJ2-4; 10 positions match TRBD1. The CDR3: CASSLAQGQGAKNIQYF. In DNA, the CDR3 is TGTGCCAGCAGCTTAGCGCAGGGACAGGGGGCCAAAAACATTCAGTACTTC.